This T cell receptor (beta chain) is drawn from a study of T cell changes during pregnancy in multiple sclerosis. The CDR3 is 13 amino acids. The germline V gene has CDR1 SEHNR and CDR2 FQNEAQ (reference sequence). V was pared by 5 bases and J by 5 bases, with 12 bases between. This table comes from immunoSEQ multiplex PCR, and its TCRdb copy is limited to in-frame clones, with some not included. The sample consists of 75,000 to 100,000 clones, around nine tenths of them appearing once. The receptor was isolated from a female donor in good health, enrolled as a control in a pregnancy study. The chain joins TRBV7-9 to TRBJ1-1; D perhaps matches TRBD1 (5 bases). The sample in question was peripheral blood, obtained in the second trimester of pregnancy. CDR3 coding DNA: TGTGCCAGCAGCGCCTACAGACAGACTGAAGCTTTCTTT. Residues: CASSAYRQTEAFF.